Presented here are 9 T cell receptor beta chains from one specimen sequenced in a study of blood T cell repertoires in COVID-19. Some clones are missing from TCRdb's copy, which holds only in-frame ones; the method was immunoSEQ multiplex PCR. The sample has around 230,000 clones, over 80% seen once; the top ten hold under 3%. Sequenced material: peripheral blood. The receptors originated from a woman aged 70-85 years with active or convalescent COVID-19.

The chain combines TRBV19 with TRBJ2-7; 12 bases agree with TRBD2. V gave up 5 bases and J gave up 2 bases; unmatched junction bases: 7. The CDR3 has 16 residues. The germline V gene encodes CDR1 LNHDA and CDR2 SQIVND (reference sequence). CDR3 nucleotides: TGTGCCAGTAGTTCTCTCACTAGCGGGGGGCCCTACGAGCAGTACTTC. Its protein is CASSSLTSGGPYEQYF.

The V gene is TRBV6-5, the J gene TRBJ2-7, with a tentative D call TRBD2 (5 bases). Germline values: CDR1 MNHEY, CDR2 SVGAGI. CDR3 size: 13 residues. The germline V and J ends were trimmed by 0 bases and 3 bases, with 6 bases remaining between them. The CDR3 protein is CASSYSEDYEQYF. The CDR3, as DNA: TGTGCCAGCAGTTACTCGGAGGACTACGAGCAGTACTTC.

CDR3 residues: CASSPSGGNSGNTIYF. The CDR3 DNA sequence: TGTGCCAGCTCCCCCTCTGGAGGGAACTCTGGAAACACCATATATTTT. This chain uses TRBV18 with TRBJ1-3; D gene uncertain. V lost 6 bases, J lost 0 bases, and 15 bases lay in between. The germline V gene encodes CDR1 KGHSH and CDR2 LQKENI. This CDR3 has 16 residues.

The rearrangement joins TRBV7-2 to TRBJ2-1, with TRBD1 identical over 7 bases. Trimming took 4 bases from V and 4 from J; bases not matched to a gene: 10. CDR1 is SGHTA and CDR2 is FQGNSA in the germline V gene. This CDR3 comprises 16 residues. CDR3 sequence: CASSSNPGQRYNEQFF. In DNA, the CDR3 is TGTGCCAGCAGCTCCAACCCGGGACAGCGATACAATGAGCAGTTCTTC.

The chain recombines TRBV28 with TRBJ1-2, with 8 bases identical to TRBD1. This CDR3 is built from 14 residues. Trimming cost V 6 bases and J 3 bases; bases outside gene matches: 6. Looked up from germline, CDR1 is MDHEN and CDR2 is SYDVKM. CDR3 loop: CASSQGAGDYGYTF. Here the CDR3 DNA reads TGTGCCAGCAGCCAGGGGGCTGGGGACTATGGCTACACCTTC.

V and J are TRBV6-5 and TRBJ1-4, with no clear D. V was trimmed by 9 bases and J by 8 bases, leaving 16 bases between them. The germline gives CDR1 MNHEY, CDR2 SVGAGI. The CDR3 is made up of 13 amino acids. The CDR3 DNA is TGTGCCAGTAGACCGCCAAGCGGGGAAAAACTGTTTTTT. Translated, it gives CASRPPSGEKLFF.

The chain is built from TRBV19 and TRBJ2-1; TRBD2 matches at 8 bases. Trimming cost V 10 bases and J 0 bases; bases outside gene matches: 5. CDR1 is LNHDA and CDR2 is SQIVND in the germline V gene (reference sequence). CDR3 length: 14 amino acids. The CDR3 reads CATEAGDSYNEQFF. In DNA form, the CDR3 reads TGTGCCACCGAAGCGGGAGACTCCTACAATGAGCAGTTCTTC.

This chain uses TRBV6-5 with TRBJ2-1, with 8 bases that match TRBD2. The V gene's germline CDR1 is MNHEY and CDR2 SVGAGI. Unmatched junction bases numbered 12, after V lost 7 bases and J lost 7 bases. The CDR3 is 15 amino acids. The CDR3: CASTSAGVAMNEQFF. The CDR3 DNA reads TGTGCCAGCACCTCAGCGGGAGTCGCAATGAATGAGCAGTTCTTC.

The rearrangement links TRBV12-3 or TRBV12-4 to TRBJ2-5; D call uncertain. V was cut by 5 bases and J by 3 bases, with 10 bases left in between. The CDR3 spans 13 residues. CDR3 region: CASSRRRKETQYF. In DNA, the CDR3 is TGTGCCAGCAGTCGACGGAGAAAAGAGACCCAGTACTTC.